The next 11 T cell receptor beta chains were all read from a single sample in a study of blood T cell repertoires in COVID-19. Profiling relied on immunoSEQ multiplex PCR, and the TCRdb table lists in-frame clones only, not all of them. Of under 200,000 clones listed, about 80% were seen once; the top ten hold less than 5.5%. The sequenced material came from PBMCs or T cells enriched from blood (not recorded which). The receptors here all came from a woman aged 60 to 75 with acute COVID-19.

CDR3 loop: CASSSSYEQYV. CDR3 sequence (DNA): TGTGCCAGCAGCTCTAGCTACGAGCAGTACGTC. V usage is TRBV5-6 and J usage is TRBJ2-7; D remains unclear. The germline V gene encodes CDR1 SGHDT and CDR2 YYEEEE. The CDR3 consists of 11 residues. V was pared by 3 bases and J by 3 bases, with 4 bases between.

The V and J genes are TRBV2 and TRBJ2-1; no clear D. The CDR3 has 13 residues. Deletions cut 4 bases from V and 3 bases from J, with 7 bases between. Looked up from germline, CDR1 is SNHLY and CDR2 is FYNNEI. The CDR3: CASSAANYNEQFF. The CDR3, as DNA: TGTGCCAGCAGTGCTGCTAACTACAATGAGCAGTTCTTC. The variable domain in full, completed from reference TRBV2 and TRBJ2-1, reads EPEVTQTPSHQVTQMGQEVILRCVPISNHLYFYWYRQILGQKVEFLVSFYNNEISEKSEIFDDQFSVERPDGSNFTLKIRSTKLEDSAMYFCASSAANYNEQFFGPGTRLTVL.

This chain connects TRBV7-2 to TRBJ1-2; possible D gene TRBD1, 5 bases. The CDR3 contains 12 residues. Germline loops: CDR1 SGHTA, CDR2 FQGNSA. V was pared by 1 base and J by 5 bases, with 5 bases between. The CDR3 DNA follows: TGTGCCAGCAGCTTAGAGGGGTATGGCTACACCTTC. This translates into CASSLEGYGYTF.

The V gene is TRBV2, the J gene TRBJ1-5, with unresolved D. Germline lookup yields CDR1 SNHLY and CDR2 FYNNEI. CDR3 length: 15 amino acids. The ends were cut back, 7 bases at V and 2 bases at J, with 15 bases in the middle. CDR3 sequence (DNA): TGTGCCAGCACGTCCGGGAATATCGGCAATCAGCCCCAGCATTTT. Its protein is CASTSGNIGNQPQHF.

Regarding this clone: The same CDR3 also results from other DNA sequences found in this sample. The chain recombines TRBV9 with TRBJ2-1; D gene ambiguous. The V gene's germline CDR1 is SGDLS and CDR2 YYNGEE. The CDR3 has 14 residues. Trimming left V 0 bases short and J 4 bases short, with 8 bases between. In DNA, the CDR3 is TGTGCCAGCAGCGTAGGTGATAGTTACAATGAGCAGTTCTTC. Its translation is CASSVGDSYNEQFF.

Only one count was recorded for this clone. The chain links TRBV7-9 to TRBJ2-3, with D possibly matching TRBD2 (7 bases). The germline V and J ends were trimmed by 10 bases and 1 base, with 27 bases remaining between them. The CDR3 totals 18 residues. Germline assignment: CDR1 SEHNR and CDR2 FQNEAQ (reference sequence). CDR3 sequence (DNA): TGTGCCATCTCGGTTGGGAGGGGGGGCCTCCTTGGCACAGATACGCAGTATTTT. Its protein is CAISVGRGGLLGTDTQYF.

With respect to this clone: The CDR3 ends on some other residue instead of the conserved phenylalanine or tryptophan, so this is likely a read error. Because the CDR3's place on the DNA is in doubt, the DNA is left out and the CDR3 is given as listed by TCRdb. The J gene is TRBJ1-2, the V gene TRBV6-2 or TRBV6-3. Germline CDR1 and CDR2: MNHEY and SVGEGT. The CDR3 extends over 14 residues, inclusive of both ends. The CDR3 protein is CASSWVDAPGTIWI.

This chain joins TRBV5-8 and TRBJ2-5, with TRBD2 matching 12 bases. Trimming removed 0 bases from V and 4 bases from J; junction bases left unmatched: 4. There are 16 residues in the CDR3. CDR1 and CDR2 from the germline V gene are SGHTS and YDEGEE. The CDR3 loop reads CASSLAGLAGRETQYF. In DNA, the CDR3 is TGTGCCAGCAGCTTGGCAGGACTAGCGGGGCGAGAGACCCAGTACTTC.

The chain has TRBV28 and TRBJ1-5; no reliable D call. Germline V gene lookup returns CDR1 MDHEN and CDR2 SYDVKM. V was trimmed by 2 bases and J by 2 bases, leaving 10 bases between them. This CDR3 is built from 15 residues. This CDR3 is CASSLAGEGNQPQHF. The CDR3 DNA sequence: TGTGCCAGCAGTTTAGCCGGGGAAGGCAATCAGCCCCAGCATTTT.

CDR3 amino acids: CAWSRGTGDVGDSPLHF. For the CDR3, the DNA is TGTGCCTGGAGTAGGGGGACAGGGGATGTAGGTGATTCACCCCTCCACTTT. J is TRBJ1-6 and V is TRBV30, with TRBD1 matching over 10 bases. From germline, CDR1 is GTSNPN and CDR2 SVGIG (reference sequence). The CDR3 sequence is 17 residues long. Germline trimming cut 2 bases from V and 8 bases from J; bases unmatched to any gene: 12.

The J gene is TRBJ2-6, the V gene TRBV18; D gene unclear. Germline V lookup: CDR1 KGHSH, CDR2 LQKENI. V lost 5 bases to trimming and J lost 0 bases, with 8 bases between them. The length of the CDR3 is 15 residues. The DNA for the CDR3 is TGTGCCAGCTCAGCTAGTCCCTCTGGGGCCAACGTCCTGACTTTC. Amino acid sequence: CASSASPSGANVLTF. The variable domain in full, completed from reference TRBV18 and TRBJ2-6, reads NAGVMQNPRHLVRRRGQEARLRCSPMKGHSHVYWYRQLPEEGLKFMVYLQKENIIDESGMPKERFSAEFPKEGPSILRIQQVVRGDSAAYFCASSASPSGANVLTFGAGSRLTVL.